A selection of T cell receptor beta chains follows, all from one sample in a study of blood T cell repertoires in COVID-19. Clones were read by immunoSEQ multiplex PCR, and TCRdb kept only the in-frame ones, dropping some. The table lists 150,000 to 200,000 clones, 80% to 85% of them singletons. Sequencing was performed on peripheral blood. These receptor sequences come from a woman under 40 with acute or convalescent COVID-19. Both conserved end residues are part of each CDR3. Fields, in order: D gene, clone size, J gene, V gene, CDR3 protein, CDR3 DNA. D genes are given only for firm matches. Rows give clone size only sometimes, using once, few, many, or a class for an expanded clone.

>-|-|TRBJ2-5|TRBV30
CAWSRRRSETQYF
TGTGCCTGGAGTCGTAGGAGGTCGGAGACCCAGTACTTC
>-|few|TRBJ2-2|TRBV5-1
CASSLVGGPNTGELFF
TGCGCCAGCAGCTTGGTCGGGGGGCCGAACACCGGGGAGCTGTTTTTT
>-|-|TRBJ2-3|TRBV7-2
CASSLGTRPDTQYF
TGTGCCAGCAGCTTAGGAACGAGGCCAGATACGCAGTATTTT
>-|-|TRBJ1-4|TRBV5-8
CASSLGARQEKLFF
TGTGCCAGCAGCTTGGGAGCCAGACAAGAAAAACTGTTTTTT
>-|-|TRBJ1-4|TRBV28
CASSPGGLGEKLFF
TGTGCCAGCAGCCCCGGGGGGCTGGGTGAAAAACTGTTTTTT
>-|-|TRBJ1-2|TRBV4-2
CASSQDTDHYGYTF
TGTGCCAGCAGCCAGGACACAGACCACTATGGCTACACCTTC
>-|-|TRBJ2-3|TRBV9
CASSGGTASTDTQYF
TGTGCCAGCAGTGGGGGGACGGCTAGCACAGATACGCAGTATTTT
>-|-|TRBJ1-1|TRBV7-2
CASSLDWVGAAEAFF
TGTGCCAGCAGCCTCGACTGGGTGGGGGCGGCTGAAGCTTTCTTT
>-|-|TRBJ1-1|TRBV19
CASSIRENTEAFF
TGTGCCAGTAGTATACGGGAGAACACTGAAGCTTTCTTT
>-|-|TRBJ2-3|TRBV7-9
CASSSISEGTDTQYF
TGTGCCAGCAGCTCAATATCGGAGGGCACAGATACGCAGTATTTT
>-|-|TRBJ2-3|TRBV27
CASSLSTTSTDTQYF
TGTGCCAGCAGTTTAAGCACCACCAGCACAGATACGCAGTATTTT
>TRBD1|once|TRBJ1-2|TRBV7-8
CASSRGTGYSNYGYTF
TGTGCCAGCAGCCGGGGGACAGGGTACTCTAACTATGGCTACACCTTC
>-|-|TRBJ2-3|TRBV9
CASSVLADRTDTQYF
TGTGCCAGCAGCGTCTTAGCGGACCGCACAGATACGCAGTATTTT
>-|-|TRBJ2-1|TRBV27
CASSTSTGYNEQFF
TGTGCCAGCAGTACCTCGACTGGTTACAATGAGCAGTTCTTC
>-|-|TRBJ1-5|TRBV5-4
CASSLGRNQPQHF
TGTGCCAGCAGCTTGGGGCGGAATCAGCCCCAGCATTTT
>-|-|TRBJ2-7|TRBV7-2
CASSLDSGALDEQYF
TGTGCCAGCAGCTTAGATTCGGGAGCGCTTGACGAGCAGTACTTC
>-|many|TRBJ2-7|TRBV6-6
CASSSPTLSSYEQYF
TGTGCCAGCAGTTCCCCTACCTTGTCCTCCTACGAGCAGTACTTC
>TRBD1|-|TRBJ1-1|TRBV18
CASSVKQGSAEAFF
TGTGCCAGCTCAGTCAAACAGGGGTCCGCTGAAGCTTTCTTT
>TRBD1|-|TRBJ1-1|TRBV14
CASSPSRTGGEAFF
TGTGCCAGCAGCCCCTCTAGGACAGGGGGCGAAGCTTTCTTT
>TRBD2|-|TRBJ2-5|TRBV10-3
CAMNSGGDRETQYF
TGTGCCATGAATAGCGGGGGGGATCGGGAGACCCAGTACTTC
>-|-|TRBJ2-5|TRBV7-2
CASSLVRGETQYF
TGTGCCAGCAGCTTAGTCCGGGGGGAGACCCAGTACTTC
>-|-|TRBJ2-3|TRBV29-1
CSVEEGGRADTQYF
TGCAGCGTTGAAGAAGGGGGTCGGGCAGATACGCAGTATTTT
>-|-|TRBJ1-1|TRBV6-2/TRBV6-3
CASSRHVENTEAFF
TGTGCCAGCAGCCGACACGTGGAGAACACTGAAGCTTTCTTT
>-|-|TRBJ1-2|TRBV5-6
CASSLIRGNGYTF
TGTGCCAGCAGCTTAATTCGGGGTAATGGCTACACCTTC
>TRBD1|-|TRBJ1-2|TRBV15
CATSRGGQANYGYTF
TGTGCCACCAGCAGAGGGGGACAGGCGAACTATGGCTACACCTTC
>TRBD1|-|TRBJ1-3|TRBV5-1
CASSLRVGTAGNTIYF
TGCGCCAGCAGCTTGCGTGTGGGGACAGCGGGAAACACCATATATTTT
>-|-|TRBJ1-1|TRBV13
CASNREVNTEAFF
TGTGCCAGCAATCGGGAGGTTAACACTGAAGCTTTCTTT
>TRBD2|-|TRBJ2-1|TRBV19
CASSPWREGVYNEQFF
TGTGCCAGTAGTCCGTGGCGGGAGGGCGTGTACAATGAGCAGTTCTTC
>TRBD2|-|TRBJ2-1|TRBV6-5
CASSSGLAVLNEQFF
TGTGCCAGCAGTTCGGGACTAGCGGTATTAAATGAGCAGTTCTTC
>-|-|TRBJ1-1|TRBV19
CASSIAGGQNTEAFF
TGTGCCAGTAGTATCGCTGGCGGGCAAAACACTGAAGCTTTCTTT
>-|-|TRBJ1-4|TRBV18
CASSPQRRATNEKLFF
TGTGCCAGCTCCCCCCAGAGACGGGCAACTAATGAAAAACTGTTTTTT
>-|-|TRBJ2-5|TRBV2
CASSEGLSGAQETQYF
TGTGCCAGCAGTGAGGGCCTCTCGGGAGCCCAAGAGACCCAGTACTTC
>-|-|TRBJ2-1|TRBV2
CASSEGPNNEQFF
TGTGCCAGCAGTGAGGGGCCGAACAATGAGCAGTTCTTC
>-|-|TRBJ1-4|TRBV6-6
CASSTGEKLFF
TGTGCCAGCAGCACCGGTGAAAAACTGTTTTTT
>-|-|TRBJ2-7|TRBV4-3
CASSQGGTTYEQYF
TGCGCCAGCAGCCAAGGAGGTACTACCTACGAGCAGTACTTC
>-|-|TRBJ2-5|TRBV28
CASSSPGTPQETQYF
TGTGCCAGCAGCTCGCCCGGGACACCCCAAGAGACCCAGTACTTC
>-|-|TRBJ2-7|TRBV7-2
CASSITGSARAEQYF
TGTGCCAGCAGCATTACTGGCTCAGCGAGGGCCGAGCAGTACTTC
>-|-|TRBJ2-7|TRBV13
CASSRNRAYEQYF
TGTGCCAGCAGCCGCAATCGCGCCTACGAGCAGTACTTC
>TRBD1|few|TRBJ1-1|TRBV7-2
CASSFQDRGGEAFF
TGTGCCAGCAGCTTTCAGGACAGGGGAGGTGAAGCTTTCTTT
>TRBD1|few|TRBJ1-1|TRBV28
CASETGPMNTEAFF
TGTGCCAGCGAGACAGGGCCCATGAACACTGAAGCTTTCTTT
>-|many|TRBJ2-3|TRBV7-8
CASSPISQVNTQYF
TGTGCCAGCAGCCCTATAAGCCAGGTGAATACGCAGTATTTT
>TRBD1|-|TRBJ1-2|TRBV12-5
CASGSRDRVSYGYTF
TGTGCTAGTGGTTCTCGCGACAGGGTAAGCTATGGCTACACCTTC
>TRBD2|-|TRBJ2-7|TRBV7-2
CASSLTSSSYEQYF
TGTGCCAGCAGCTTGACTAGCAGCTCCTACGAGCAGTACTTC
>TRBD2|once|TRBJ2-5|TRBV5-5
CASSLAGLAAMPETQYF
TGTGCCAGCAGCTTGGCAGGGCTAGCGGCCATGCCGGAGACCCAGTACTTC
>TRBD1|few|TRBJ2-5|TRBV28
CASSSQGRETQYF
TGTGCCAGCAGTTCACAGGGGCGAGAGACCCAGTACTTC
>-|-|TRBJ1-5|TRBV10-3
CATQGLGPQHF
TGTGCCACCCAGGGTTTGGGGCCCCAGCATTTT